These 3 T cell receptor beta chains were all obtained from the same sample, sequenced in a study of beta chain features in type 1 diabetes. The study reverse transcribed the entire isolated RNA, so it sequenced expressed TCRB transcripts. Sequenced by immunoSEQ multiplex PCR; TCRdb stores in-frame clones only, minus some. The table lists around 500,000 clones, over 9.5% of them singletons. The sequencing input was naive CD4+ T cells from blood. The receptors were sampled from a woman aged 18-35 years in good health.

This clone was counted between two and nine times. The genes are TRBV16 and TRBJ2-7; a possible D gene is TRBD1 (6 bases). Germline lookup yields CDR1 KGHSY and CDR2 FQNENV. The V end was cut by 2 bases, the J end by 7 bases, with 12 bases between. The CDR3 has 13 residues. In DNA form, the CDR3 reads TGTGCCAGCAGCCAAGAACAGGGCTGGGAGCAGTACGTC. Amino acids: CASSQEQGWEQYV.

V usage is TRBV11-2 and J usage is TRBJ2-7; no firm D call. Germline V CDR1 and CDR2: SGHAT, FQNNGV. The CDR3 has 17 amino acids. Trimming removed 4 bases from V and 0 bases from J, with 19 bases in between. CDR3 coding DNA: TGTGCCAGCAGCTCCCTCGAAAGGCGGTGGACCTCCTACGAGCAGTACGTC. Protein product: CASSSLERRWTSYEQYV.

The rearrangement joins TRBV5-6 to TRBJ1-2; maybe TRBD1 (5 bases). Trimming shortened V by 2 bases and J by 8 bases, and 16 bases separated the two germline ends. CDR3 size: 14 residues. Germline assignment: CDR1 SGHDT and CDR2 YYEEEE. DNA for the CDR3: TGTGCCAGCAGCTTACTCGGGACCCCGGACGGCTACACCTTC. Protein product: CASSLLGTPDGYTF.